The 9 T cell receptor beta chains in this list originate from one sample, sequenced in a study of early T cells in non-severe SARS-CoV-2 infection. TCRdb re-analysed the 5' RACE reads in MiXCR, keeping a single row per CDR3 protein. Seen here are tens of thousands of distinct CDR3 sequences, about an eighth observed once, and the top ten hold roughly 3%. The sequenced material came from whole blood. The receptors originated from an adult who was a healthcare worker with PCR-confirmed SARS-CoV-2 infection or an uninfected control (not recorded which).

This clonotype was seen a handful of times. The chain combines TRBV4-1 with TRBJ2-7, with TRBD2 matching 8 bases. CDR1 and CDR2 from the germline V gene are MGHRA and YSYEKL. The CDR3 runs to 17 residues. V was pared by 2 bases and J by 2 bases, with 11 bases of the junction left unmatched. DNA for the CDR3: TGCGCCAGCAGCCAATTCTCTGGTTTAGCGGGGACCTACGAGCAGTACTTC. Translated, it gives CASSQFSGLAGTYEQYF.

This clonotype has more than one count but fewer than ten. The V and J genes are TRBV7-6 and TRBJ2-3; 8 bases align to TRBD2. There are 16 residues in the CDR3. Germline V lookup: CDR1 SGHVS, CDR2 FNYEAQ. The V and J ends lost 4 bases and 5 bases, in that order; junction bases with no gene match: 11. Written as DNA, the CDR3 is TGTGCCAGCAGCTCGTATACCGGACTAGCAGGAGATACGCAGTATTTT. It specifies CASSSYTGLAGDTQYF.

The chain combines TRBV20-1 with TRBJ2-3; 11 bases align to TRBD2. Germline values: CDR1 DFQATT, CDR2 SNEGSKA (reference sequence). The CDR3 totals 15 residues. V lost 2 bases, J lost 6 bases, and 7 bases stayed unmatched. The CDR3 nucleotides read TGCAGTGCTAGATGGATTAGCGGGAGGGCCGATACGCAGTATTTT. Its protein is CSARWISGRADTQYF.

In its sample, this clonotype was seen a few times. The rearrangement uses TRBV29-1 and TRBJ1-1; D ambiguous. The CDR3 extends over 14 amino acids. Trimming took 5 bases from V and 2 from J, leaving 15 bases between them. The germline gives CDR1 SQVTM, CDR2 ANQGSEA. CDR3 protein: CSVTAPVRNTEAFF. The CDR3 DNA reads TGCAGCGTTACCGCCCCGGTCAGAAACACTGAAGCTTTCTTT.

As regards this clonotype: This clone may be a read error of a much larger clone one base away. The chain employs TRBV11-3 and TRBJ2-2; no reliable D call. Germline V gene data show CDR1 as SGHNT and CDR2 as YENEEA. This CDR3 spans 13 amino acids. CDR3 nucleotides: TGTGCCACCAGCTTAGATTGGGCCGGGGAGCTGTTTTTT. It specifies CATSLDWAGELFF.

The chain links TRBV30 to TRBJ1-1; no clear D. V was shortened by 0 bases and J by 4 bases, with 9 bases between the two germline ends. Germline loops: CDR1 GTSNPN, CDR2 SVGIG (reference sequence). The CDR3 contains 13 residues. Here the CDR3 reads CAWSVTGSTEAFF. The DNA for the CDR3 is TGTGCCTGGAGTGTAACGGGGTCCACTGAAGCTTTCTTT.

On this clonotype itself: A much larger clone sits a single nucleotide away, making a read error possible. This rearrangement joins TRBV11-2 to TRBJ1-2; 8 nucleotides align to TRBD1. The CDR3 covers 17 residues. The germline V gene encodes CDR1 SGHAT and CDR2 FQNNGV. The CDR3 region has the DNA TGTACCAGCAGCTTAGCTTATTCCGGACAGGGCTTTTTTGGCTACACCTTC. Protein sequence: CTSSLAYSGQGFFGYTF.

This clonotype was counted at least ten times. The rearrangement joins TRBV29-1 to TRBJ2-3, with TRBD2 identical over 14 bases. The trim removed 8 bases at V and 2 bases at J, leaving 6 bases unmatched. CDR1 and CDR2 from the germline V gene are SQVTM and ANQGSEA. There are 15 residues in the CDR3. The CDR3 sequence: CSSGLAGGTTDTQYF. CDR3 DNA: TGCAGCTCAGGACTAGCGGGGGGTACCACAGATACGCAGTATTTT.

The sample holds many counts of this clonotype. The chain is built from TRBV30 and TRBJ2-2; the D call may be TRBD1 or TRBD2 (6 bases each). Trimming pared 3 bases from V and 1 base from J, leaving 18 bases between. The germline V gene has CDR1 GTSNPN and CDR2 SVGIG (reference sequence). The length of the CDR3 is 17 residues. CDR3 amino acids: CAWRPPSGARNTGELFF. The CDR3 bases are TGTGCCTGGAGGCCACCATCGGGGGCGAGGAACACCGGGGAGCTGTTTTTT.